This T cell receptor (beta chain) was captured in a study of blood T cell repertoires in COVID-19. Study-wide context: The samples span acute and convalescent COVID-19 from the United States, Italy and Spain. T cells, B-cell-depleted T cells, or PBMCs supplied cDNA or gDNA.

In the source study's methods: By means of reference gene primer amplification, nucleated cell counts were estimated. The assay was immunoSEQ multiplex PCR, and TCRdb's table has in-frame clones only and misses some. V, J and clone size are those of that table, while D and trimming were read from the DNA. The top ten clones hold 4.8% of a sample with 90,000 to 95,000 clones, more than 75% of them seen once. Trimming removed 4 bases from V and 6 bases from J, with 17 bases in between. This CDR3 contains 15 residues. Germline values: CDR1 SGDLS, CDR2 YYNGEE. The TCR sequence derives from a woman older than 75 with active COVID-19. This chain uses TRBV9 with TRBJ1-5; a weak D match, TRBD1 (5 bases). The specimen was peripheral blood. CDR3 protein: CASSRDVRGGQPQHF. In nucleotides, the CDR3 is TGTGCCAGCAGCAGGGATGTAAGGGGAGGTCAGCCCCAGCATTTT.